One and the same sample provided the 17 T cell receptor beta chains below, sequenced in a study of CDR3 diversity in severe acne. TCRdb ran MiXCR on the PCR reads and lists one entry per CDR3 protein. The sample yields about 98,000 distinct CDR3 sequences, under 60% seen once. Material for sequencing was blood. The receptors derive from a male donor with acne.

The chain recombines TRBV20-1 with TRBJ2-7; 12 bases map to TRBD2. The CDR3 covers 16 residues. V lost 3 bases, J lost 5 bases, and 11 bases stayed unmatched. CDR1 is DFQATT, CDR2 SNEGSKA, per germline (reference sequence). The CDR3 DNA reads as TGCAGTGCTAGGGCTATTACTAGCGGGGGGTTGAACGAGCAGTACTTC. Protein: CSARAITSGGLNEQYF.

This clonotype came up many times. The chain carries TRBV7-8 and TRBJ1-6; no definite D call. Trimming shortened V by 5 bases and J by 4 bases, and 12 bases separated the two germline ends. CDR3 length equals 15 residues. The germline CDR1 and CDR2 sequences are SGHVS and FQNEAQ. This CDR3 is CASSELTDYNSPLHF. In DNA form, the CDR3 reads TGTGCCAGCAGCGAGTTAACGGATTATAATTCACCCCTCCACTTT.

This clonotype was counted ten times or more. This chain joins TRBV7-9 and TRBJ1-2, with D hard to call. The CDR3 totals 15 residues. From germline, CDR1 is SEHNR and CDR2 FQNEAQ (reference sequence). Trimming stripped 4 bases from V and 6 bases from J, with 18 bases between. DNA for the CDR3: TGTGCCAGCAGCTCCACCGCAAGGGAAGCGCATGGCTACACCTTC. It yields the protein CASSSTAREAHGYTF. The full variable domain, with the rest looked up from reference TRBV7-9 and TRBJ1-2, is DTGVSQNPRHKITKRGQNVTFRCDPISEHNRLYWYRQTLGQGPEFLTYFQNEAQLEKSRLLSDRFSAERPKGSFSTLEIQRTEQGDSAMYLCASSSTAREAHGYTFGSGTRLTVV.

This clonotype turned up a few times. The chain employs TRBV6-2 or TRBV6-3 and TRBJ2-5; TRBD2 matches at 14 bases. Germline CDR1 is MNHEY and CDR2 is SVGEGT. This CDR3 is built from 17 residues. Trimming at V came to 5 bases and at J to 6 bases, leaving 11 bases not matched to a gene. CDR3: CASSLPGLAGVGKTQYF. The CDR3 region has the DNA TGTGCCAGCAGTCTTCCGGGACTAGCGGGAGTTGGAAAGACCCAGTACTTC.

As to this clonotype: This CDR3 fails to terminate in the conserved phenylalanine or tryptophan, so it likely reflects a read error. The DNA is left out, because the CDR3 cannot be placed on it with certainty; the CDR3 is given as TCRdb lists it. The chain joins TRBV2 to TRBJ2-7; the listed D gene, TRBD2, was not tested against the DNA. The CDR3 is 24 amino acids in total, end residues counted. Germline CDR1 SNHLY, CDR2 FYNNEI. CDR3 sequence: CASSESGSSTDTQYFGPGTWEQYL.

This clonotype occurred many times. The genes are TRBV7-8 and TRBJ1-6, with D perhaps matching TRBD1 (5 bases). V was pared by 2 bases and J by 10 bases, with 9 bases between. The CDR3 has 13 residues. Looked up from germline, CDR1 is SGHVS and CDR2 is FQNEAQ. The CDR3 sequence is CASSLPGRSPLHF. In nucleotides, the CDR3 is TGTGCCAGCAGCTTACCGGGGCGGTCACCCCTCCACTTT.

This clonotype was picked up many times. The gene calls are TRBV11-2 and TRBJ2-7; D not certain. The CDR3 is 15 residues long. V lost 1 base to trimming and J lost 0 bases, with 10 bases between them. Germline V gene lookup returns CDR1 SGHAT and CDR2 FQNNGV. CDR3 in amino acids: CASSLGGLSSYEQYF. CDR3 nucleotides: TGTGCCAGCAGCTTAGGAGGATTAAGCTCCTACGAGCAGTACTTC. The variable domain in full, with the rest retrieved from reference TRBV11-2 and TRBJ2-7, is EAGVAQSPRYKIIEKRQSVAFWCNPISGHATLYWYQQILGQGPKLLIQFQNNGVVDDSQLPKDRFSAERLKGVDSTLKIQPAKLEDSAVYLCASSLGGLSSYEQYFGPGTRLTVT.

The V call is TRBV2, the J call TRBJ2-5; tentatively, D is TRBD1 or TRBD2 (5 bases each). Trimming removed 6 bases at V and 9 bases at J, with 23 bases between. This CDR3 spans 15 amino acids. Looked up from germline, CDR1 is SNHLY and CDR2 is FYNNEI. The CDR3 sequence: CASRRRDGSHEPQYF. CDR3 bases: TGTGCCAGCAGGCGCCGGGACGGCAGCCATGAGCCCCAGTACTTC.

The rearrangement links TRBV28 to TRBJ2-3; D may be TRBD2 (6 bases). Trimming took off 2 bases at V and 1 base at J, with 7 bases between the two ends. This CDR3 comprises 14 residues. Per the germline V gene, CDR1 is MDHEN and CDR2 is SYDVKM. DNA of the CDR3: TGTGCCAGCAGTTTAGCGGGACGCACAGATACGCAGTATTTT. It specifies CASSLAGRTDTQYF.

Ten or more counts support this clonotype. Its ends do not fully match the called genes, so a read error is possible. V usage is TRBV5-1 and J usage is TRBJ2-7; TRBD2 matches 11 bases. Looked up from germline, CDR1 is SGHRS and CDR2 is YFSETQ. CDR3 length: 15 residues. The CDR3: CASTLRTSGSYEQYF. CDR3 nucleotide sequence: TGCGCCAGCACCTTGAGGACTAGCGGGTCCTACGAGCAGTACTTC.

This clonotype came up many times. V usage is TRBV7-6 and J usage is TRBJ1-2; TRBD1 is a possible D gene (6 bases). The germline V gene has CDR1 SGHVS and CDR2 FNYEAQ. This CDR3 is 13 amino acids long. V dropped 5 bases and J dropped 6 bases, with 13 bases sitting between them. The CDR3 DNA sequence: TGTGCCAGCAGCCCGGTCAGGGGAAATGGCTACACCTTC. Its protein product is CASSPVRGNGYTF.

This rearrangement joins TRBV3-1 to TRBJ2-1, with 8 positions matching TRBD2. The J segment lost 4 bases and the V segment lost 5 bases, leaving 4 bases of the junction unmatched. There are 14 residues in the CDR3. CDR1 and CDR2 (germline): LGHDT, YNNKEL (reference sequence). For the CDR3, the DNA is TGTGCCAGCAGCGGACTAGCCTCGTACAATGAGCAGTTCTTC. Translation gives CASSGLASYNEQFF.

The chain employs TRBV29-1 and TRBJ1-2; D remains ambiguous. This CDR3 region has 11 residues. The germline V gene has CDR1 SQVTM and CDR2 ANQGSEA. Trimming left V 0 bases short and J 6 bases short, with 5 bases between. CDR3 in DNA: TGCAGCGTTGAAGATTTGGATGGCTACACCTTC. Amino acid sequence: CSVEDLDGYTF.

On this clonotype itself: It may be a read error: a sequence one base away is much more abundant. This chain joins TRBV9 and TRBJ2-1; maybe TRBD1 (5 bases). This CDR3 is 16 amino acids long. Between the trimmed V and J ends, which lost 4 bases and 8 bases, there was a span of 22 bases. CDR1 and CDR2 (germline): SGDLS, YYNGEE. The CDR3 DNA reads TGTGCCAGCAGCTCCTCCGGTAAAGGGGCACGCGATGAGCAGTTCTTC. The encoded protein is CASSSSGKGARDEQFF.

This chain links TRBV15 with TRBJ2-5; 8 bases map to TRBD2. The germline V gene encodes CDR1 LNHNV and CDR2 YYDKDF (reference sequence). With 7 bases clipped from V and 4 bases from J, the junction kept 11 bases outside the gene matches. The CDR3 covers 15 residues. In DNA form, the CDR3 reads TGTGCCACCACGGGCTTCAGCGGGAGCGGAGAGACCCAGTACTTC. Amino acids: CATTGFSGSGETQYF.

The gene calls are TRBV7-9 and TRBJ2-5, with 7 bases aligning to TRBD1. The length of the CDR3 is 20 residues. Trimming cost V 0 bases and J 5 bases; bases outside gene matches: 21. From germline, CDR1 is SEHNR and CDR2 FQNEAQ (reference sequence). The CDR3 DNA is TGTGCCAGCAGCTTAGCGGAGACCCGTAGACAGGGAAGGCTTCGGGAGACCCAGTACTTC. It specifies CASSLAETRRQGRLRETQYF.

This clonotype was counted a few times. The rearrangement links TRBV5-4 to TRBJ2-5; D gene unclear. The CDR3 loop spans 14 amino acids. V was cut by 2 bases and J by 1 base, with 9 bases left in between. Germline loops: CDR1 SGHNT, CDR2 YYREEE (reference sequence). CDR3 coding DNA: TGTGCCAGCAGCTTACCGGCAACCCAAGAGACCCAGTACTTC. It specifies CASSLPATQETQYF.